This T cell receptor (beta chain) was found in a study of CD8+ T cells in alopecia areata. Overall study: Treatment ran 6 to 18 months, with 6 months of follow-up afterward.

Trimming left V 5 bases short and J 4 bases short, with 11 bases between. Germline V gene sequence: CDR1 SQVTM, CDR2 ANQGSEA. The CDR3 runs to 12 residues. As the sequencing template, cDNA was produced by extracting RNA and reverse transcribing it. The protocol was immunoSEQ multiplex PCR, while the TCRdb copy is restricted to in-frame clones and leaves out a portion. The data contain around 150,000 clones, about three fifths of them singletons. Treatment noted: oral pan-JAK inhibitor, 5-10 mg twice daily. The sequence was collected from a human donor with alopecia areata. The rearrangement uses TRBV29-1 and TRBJ1-2; D gene unclear. The source was CD4+ T cells sorted from blood, collected at week 4, from a patient treated with tofacitinib. This CDR3 reads CSVLTLRYGYTF. The DNA of the CDR3 is TGCAGCGTTTTAACGTTGCGCTATGGCTACACCTTC.